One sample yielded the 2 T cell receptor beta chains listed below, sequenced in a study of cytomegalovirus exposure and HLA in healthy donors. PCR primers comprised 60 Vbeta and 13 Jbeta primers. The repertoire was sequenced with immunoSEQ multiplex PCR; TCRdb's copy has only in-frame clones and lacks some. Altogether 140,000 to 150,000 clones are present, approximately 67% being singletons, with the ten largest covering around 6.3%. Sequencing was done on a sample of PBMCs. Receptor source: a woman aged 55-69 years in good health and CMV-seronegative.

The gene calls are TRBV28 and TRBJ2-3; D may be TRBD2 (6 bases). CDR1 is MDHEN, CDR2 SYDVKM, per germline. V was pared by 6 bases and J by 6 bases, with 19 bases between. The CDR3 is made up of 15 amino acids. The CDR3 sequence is CASSLPGTAIDTQYF. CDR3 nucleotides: TGTGCCAGCAGCCTACCCGGGACTGCCATTGATACGCAGTATTTT.

For the CDR3, the DNA is TGTGCCAGCAGCGGCCGGGACAGGGGAGGGTATTGGACAGATACGCAGTATTTT. Amino acid sequence: CASSGRDRGGYWTDTQYF. The chain employs TRBV5-6 and TRBJ2-3; 10 bases match TRBD1. Germline V gene data show CDR1 as SGHDT and CDR2 as YYEEEE. The CDR3 totals 18 residues. J was trimmed by 3 bases and V by 4 bases; bases with no gene match: 14.